These 10 T cell receptor beta chains share one sample of origin, sequenced in a study of T-cell memory formation after mild COVID-19. TCRdb itself ran the 5' RACE reads through MiXCR, one entry per CDR3 protein. The sample shows roughly 280,000 distinct CDR3 sequences, around 16% of them seen only once. The source material was PBMCs or a T cell subset sorted from them (not recorded which). The source of these receptors is a man between 18 and 35 years old who had mild COVID-19 (a few samples of this study predate the infection). Cell type and time point are not known.

The chain is built from TRBV12-3 or TRBV12-4 and TRBJ2-3; perhaps TRBD2 as D (7 bases). Trimming cost V 4 bases and J 1 base, with 21 bases left between them. The CDR3 totals 18 residues. DNA of the CDR3: TGTGCCAGCAGTTCCCCGGGGCGGGGGCCAATGGGCACAGATACGCAGTATTTT. Translation gives CASSSPGRGPMGTDTQYF.

This clonotype was recorded a few times. The CDR3 loop reads CATSVSGELFF. In DNA form, the CDR3 reads TGTGCCACCAGTGTGTCCGGGGAGCTGTTTTTT. The chain uses TRBV24-1 and TRBJ2-2; D not resolved. Trimming shortened V by 5 bases and J by 6 bases, and 3 bases separated the two germline ends. Germline CDR1 is KGHDR and CDR2 is SFDVKD. There are 11 residues in the CDR3.

There are many counts of this clonotype. The chain recombines TRBV4-3 with TRBJ2-5, with TRBD1 matching 9 bases. This CDR3 region has 15 residues. V trimming: 3 bases; J trimming: 5 bases; junction bases outside the gene matches: 7. The germline gives CDR1 LGHNA, CDR2 YSLEER. This CDR3 reads CASSHLGQGYETQYF. CDR3 bases: TGCGCCAGCAGCCACCTAGGACAGGGGTACGAGACCCAGTACTTC.

The gene calls are TRBV6-6 and TRBJ2-6; the match to TRBD1 covers 10 bases. The germline V gene encodes CDR1 MNHNY and CDR2 SVGAGI (reference sequence). There are 16 residues in the CDR3. J was trimmed by 2 bases and V by 5 bases; bases with no gene match: 3. The CDR3 nucleotides read TGTGCCAGCAGTAGACAGGGGGCCGCTGGGGCCAACGTCCTGACTTTC. As protein: CASSRQGAAGANVLTF.

The chain employs TRBV10-1 and TRBJ2-3, with a tentative D call TRBD1 (6 bases). V lost 6 bases and J lost 4, with 11 bases in between. This CDR3 contains 13 residues. Germline V gene lookup returns CDR1 WNHNN and CDR2 SYGVQD (reference sequence). The CDR3 coding sequence is TGCGCCAGCAGCGCAACAGGGTCAGATACGCAGTATTTT. This encodes CASSATGSDTQYF.

This clonotype was picked up a small number of times. V is TRBV7-2 and J is TRBJ2-1, with D perhaps matching TRBD1 (6 bases). This CDR3 comprises 14 residues. The V and J ends lost 5 bases and 4 bases respectively, with 12 bases between them. The V gene's germline CDR1 is SGHTA and CDR2 FQGNSA. The CDR3 here is CASSPSGQYNEQFF. The CDR3 bases are TGTGCCAGCAGCCCTTCGGGACAATACAATGAGCAGTTCTTC. The full variable domain, in which reference TRBV7-2 and TRBJ2-1 provide the parts outside the CDR3, is GAGVSQSPSNKVTEKGKDVELRCDPISGHTALYWYRQSLGQGLEFLIYFQGNSAPDKSGLPSDRFSAERTGGSVSTLTIQRTQQEDSAVYLCASSPSGQYNEQFFGPGTRLTVL.

V and J are TRBV9 and TRBJ2-3, with 7 positions matching TRBD1. V shed 6 bases, J shed 4 bases, and the junction held 11 bases outside the gene matches. Looked up from germline, CDR1 is SGDLS and CDR2 is YYNGEE. This CDR3 is 15 amino acids long. This chain's CDR3 is CASTDWDSRSDTQYF. CDR3 coding DNA: TGTGCCAGCACGGATTGGGACAGCAGATCAGATACGCAGTATTTT.

The chain combines TRBV18 with TRBJ1-2, with D perhaps TRBD1 (5 bases). The CDR3 contains 14 residues. Germline CDR1 is KGHSH and CDR2 is LQKENI. Deletions cut 6 bases from V and 5 bases from J, with 16 bases between. The CDR3 DNA reads TGTGCCAGCTCCCCGGGCCGGGGGAGATATGGCTACACCTTC. This translates into CASSPGRGRYGYTF. Supplemented by reference TRBV18 and TRBJ1-2, the full variable domain reads NAGVMQNPRHLVRRRGQEARLRCSPMKGHSHVYWYRQLPEEGLKFMVYLQKENIIDESGMPKERFSAEFPKEGPSILRIQQVVRGDSAAYFCASSPGRGRYGYTFGSGTRLTVV.

This clonotype turned up a few times. V and J are TRBV7-2 and TRBJ1-1; 8 nucleotides agree with TRBD1. CDR1 and CDR2 from the germline V gene are SGHTA and FQGNSA. There are 14 residues in the CDR3. V shed 7 bases, J shed 1 base, and the junction held 5 bases outside the gene matches. The DNA of the CDR3 is TGTGCCAGCACCCTTGGACAGGGGAACACTGAAGCTTTCTTT. Translated, it gives CASTLGQGNTEAFF.

This clonotype was detected ten times or more. The CDR3 is CASSLPGTSGGEDTQYF. DNA for the CDR3: TGTGCCAGCAGCTTACCCGGGACTAGCGGGGGTGAAGATACGCAGTATTTT. The V call is TRBV7-2, the J call TRBJ2-3; 14 bases map to TRBD2. With 2 bases clipped from V and 5 bases from J, the junction kept 6 bases outside the gene matches. The germline gives CDR1 SGHTA, CDR2 FQGNSA. The CDR3 is made up of 17 amino acids.